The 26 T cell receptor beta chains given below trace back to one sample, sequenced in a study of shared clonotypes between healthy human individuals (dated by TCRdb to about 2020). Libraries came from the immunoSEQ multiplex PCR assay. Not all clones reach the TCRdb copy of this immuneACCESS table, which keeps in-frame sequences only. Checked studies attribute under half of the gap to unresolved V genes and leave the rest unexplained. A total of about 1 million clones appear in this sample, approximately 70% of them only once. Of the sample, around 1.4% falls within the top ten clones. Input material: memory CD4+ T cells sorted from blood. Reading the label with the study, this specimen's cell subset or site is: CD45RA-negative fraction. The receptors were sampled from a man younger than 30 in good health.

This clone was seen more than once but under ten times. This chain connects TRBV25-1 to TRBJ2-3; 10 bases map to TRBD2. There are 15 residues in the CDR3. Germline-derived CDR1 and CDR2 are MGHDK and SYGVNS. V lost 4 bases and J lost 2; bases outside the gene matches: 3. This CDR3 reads CASSATSGFTDTQYF. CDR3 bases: TGTGCCAGCAGTGCGACTAGCGGGTTCACAGATACGCAGTATTTT.

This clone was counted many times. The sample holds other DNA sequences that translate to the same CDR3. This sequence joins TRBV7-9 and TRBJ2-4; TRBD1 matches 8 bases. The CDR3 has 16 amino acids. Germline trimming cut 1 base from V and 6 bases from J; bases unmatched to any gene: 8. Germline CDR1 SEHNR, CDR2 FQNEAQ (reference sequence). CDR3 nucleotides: TGTGCCAGCAGCTTAGGTTCAGGGGGCCTTGGAAACATTCAGTACTTC. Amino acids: CASSLGSGGLGNIQYF.

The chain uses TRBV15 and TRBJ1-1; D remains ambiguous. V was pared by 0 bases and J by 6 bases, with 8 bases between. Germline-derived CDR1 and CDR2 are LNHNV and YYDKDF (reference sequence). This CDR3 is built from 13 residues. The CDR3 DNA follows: TGTGCCACCAGCAGAGATCCCGGGGCTGAAGCTTTCTTT. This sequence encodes CATSRDPGAEAFF.

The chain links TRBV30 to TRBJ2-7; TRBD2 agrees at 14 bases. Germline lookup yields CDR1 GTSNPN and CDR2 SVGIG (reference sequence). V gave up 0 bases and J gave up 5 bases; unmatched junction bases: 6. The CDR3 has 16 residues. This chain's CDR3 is CAWSVPRTSGRHEQYF. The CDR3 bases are TGTGCCTGGAGTGTACCTAGGACTAGCGGGAGGCACGAGCAGTACTTC.

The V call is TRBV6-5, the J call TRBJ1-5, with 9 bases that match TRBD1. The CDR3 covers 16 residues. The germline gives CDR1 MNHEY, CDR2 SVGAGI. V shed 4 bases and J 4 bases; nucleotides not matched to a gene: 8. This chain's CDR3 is CASSWGDRVGNQPQHF. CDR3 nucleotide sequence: TGTGCCAGCAGTTGGGGGGACAGGGTTGGGAATCAGCCCCAGCATTTT.

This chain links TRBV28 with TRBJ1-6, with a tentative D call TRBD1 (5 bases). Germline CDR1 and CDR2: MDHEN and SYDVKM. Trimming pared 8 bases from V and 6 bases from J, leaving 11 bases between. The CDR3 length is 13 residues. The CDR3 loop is CASAGQFNSPLHF. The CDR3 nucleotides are TGTGCCAGCGCAGGGCAGTTTAATTCACCCCTCCACTTT. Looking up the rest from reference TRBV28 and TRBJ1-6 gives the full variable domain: DVKVTQSSRYLVKRTGEKVFLECVQDMDHENMFWYRQDPGLGLRLIYFSYDVKMKEKGDIPEGYSVSREKKERFSLILESASTNQTSMYLCASAGQFNSPLHFGNGTRLTVT.

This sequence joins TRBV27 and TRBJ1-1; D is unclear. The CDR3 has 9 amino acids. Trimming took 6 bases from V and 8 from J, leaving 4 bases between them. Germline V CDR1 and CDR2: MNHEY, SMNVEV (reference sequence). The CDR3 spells CASSREAFF. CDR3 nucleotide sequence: TGTGCCAGCAGCCGAGAAGCTTTCTTT.

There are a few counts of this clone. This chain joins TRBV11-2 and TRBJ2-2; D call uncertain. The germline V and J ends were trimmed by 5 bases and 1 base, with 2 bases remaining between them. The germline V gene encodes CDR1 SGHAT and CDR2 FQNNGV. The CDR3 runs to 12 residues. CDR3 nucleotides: TGTGCCAGCAGCGTGAACACCGGGGAGCTGTTTTTT. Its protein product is CASSVNTGELFF.

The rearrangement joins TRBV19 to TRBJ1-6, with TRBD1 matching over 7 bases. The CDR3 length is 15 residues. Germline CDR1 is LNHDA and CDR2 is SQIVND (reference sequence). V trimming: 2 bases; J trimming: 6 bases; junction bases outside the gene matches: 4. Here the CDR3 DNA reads TGTGCCAGTAGTATAACAGGGACAGCTAATTCACCCCTCCACTTT. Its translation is CASSITGTANSPLHF.

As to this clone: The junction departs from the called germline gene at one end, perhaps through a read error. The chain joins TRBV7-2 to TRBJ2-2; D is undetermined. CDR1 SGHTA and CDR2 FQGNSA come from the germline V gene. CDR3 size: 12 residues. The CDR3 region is CSGGKNTGELFF. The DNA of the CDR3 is TGCTCGGGCGGAAAGAACACCGGGGAGCTGTTTTTT.

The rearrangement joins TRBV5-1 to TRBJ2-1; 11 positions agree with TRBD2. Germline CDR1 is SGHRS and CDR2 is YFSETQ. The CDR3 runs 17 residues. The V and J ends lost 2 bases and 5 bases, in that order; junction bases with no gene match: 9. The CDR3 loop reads CASSFRLAGQSNNEQFF. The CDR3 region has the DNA TGCGCCAGCAGCTTTAGACTAGCGGGACAAAGTAACAATGAGCAGTTCTTC.

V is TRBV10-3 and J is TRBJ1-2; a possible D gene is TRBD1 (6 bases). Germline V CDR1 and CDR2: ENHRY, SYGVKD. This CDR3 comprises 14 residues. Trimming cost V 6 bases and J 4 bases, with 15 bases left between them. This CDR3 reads CAIRARGQGYGYTF. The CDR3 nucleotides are TGTGCCATCAGGGCACGGGGGCAGGGCTATGGCTACACCTTC.

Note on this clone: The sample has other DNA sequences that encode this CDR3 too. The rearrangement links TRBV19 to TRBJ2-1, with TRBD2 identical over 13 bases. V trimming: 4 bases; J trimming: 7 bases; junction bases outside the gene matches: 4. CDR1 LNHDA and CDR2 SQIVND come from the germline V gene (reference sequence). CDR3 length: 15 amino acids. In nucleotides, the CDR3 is TGTGCCAGTAGTACAACTAGCGGGGGGGTTAATGAGCAGTTCTTC. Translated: CASSTTSGGVNEQFF.

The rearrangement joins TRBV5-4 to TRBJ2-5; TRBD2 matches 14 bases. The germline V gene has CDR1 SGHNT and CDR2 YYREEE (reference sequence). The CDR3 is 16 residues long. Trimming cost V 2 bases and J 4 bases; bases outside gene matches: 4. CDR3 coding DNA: TGTGCCAGCAGCTTTGGACTAGCGGGGGGTGGAGAGACCCAGTACTTC. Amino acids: CASSFGLAGGGETQYF.

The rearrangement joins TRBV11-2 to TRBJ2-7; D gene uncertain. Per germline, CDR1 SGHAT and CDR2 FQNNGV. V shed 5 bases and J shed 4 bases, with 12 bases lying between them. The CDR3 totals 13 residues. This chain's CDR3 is CASSPAANYEQYF. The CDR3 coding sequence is TGTGCCAGCAGCCCCGCAGCTAATTACGAGCAGTACTTC.

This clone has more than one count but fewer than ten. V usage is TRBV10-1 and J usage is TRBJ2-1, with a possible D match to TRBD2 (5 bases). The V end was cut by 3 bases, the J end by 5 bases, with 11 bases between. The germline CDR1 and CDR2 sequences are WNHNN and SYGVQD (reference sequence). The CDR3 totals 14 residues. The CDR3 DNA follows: TGCGCCAGCAGTGATGGCGGGTATAACAATGAGCAGTTCTTC. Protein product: CASSDGGYNNEQFF.

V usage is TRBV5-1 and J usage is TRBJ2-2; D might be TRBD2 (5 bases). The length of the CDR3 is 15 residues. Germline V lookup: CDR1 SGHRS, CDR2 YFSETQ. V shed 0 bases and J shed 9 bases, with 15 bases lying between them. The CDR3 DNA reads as TGCGCCAGCAGCTTGGATTCGGGGTTAAGCCGGGAGCTGTTTTTT. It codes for CASSLDSGLSRELFF.

Here the CDR3 reads CASSLEVRAERGDTQYF. The CDR3 DNA reads as TGCGCCAGCAGCTTGGAAGTTCGGGCTGAAAGAGGAGATACGCAGTATTTT. The chain links TRBV5-1 to TRBJ2-3; D gene ambiguous. V lost 0 bases, J lost 5 bases, and 19 bases lay in between. This CDR3 comprises 17 residues. The germline CDR1 and CDR2 sequences are SGHRS and YFSETQ.

The CDR3 is CASRDRDPPEAFF. CDR3 nucleotides: TGTGCCAGCAGGGACAGGGATCCTCCTGAAGCTTTCTTT. This chain joins TRBV6-1 and TRBJ1-1; 8 bases line up with TRBD1. V lost 6 bases and J lost 6; bases outside the gene matches: 6. CDR1 is MNHNS and CDR2 is SASEGT in the germline V gene. This CDR3 spans 13 amino acids.

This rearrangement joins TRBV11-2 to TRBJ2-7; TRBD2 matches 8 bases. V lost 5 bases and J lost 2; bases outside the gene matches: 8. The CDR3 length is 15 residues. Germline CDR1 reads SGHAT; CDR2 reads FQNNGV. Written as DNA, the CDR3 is TGTGCCAGCAGCGTAAGCGGCGGGGGGACCTACGAGCAGTACTTC. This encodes CASSVSGGGTYEQYF.

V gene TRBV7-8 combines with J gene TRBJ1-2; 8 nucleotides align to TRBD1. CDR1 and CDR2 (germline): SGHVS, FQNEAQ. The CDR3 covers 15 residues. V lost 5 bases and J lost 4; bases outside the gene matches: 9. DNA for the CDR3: TGTGCCAGCAGCACCCGGACAGGGCCCGCCTATGGCTACACCTTC. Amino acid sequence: CASSTRTGPAYGYTF.

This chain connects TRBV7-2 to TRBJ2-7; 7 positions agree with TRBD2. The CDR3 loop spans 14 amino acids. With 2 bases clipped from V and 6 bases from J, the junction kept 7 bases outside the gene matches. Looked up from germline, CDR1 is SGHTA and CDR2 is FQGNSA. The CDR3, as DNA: TGTGCCAGCAGCTTAAGTGCGGCTAGCGGCGAGCAGTACTTC. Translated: CASSLSAASGEQYF. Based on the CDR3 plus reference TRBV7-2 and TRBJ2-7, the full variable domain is GAGVSQSPSNKVTEKGKDVELRCDPISGHTALYWYRQSLGQGLEFLIYFQGNSAPDKSGLPSDRFSAERTGGSVSTLTIQRTQQEDSAVYLCASSLSAASGEQYFGPGTRLTVT.

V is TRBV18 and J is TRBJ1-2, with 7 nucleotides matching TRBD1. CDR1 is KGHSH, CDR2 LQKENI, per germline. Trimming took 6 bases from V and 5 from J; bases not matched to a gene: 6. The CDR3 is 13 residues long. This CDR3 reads CASSDREGYGYTF. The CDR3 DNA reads TGTGCCAGCTCCGACAGGGAAGGGTATGGCTACACCTTC. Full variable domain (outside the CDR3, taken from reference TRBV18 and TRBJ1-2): NAGVMQNPRHLVRRRGQEARLRCSPMKGHSHVYWYRQLPEEGLKFMVYLQKENIIDESGMPKERFSAEFPKEGPSILRIQQVVRGDSAAYFCASSDREGYGYTFGSGTRLTVV.

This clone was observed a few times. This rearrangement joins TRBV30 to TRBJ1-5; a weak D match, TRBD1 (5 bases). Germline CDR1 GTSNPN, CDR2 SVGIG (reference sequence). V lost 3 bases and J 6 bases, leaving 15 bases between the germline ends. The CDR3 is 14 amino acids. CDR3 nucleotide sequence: TGTGCCTGGAGGGATTCAGGGTCGGCTCAGCCCCAGCATTTT. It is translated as CAWRDSGSAQPQHF.

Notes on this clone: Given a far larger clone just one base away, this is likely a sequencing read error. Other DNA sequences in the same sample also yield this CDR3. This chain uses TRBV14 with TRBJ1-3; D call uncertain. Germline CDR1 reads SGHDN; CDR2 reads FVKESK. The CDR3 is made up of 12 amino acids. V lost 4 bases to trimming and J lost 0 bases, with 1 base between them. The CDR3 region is CASSPSGNTIYF. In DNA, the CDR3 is TGTGCCAGCAGCCCCTCTGGAAACACCATATATTTT.

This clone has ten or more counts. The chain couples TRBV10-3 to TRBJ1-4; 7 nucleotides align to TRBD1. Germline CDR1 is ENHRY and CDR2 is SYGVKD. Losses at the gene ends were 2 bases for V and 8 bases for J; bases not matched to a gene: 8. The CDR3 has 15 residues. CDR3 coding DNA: TGTGCCATCAGTGAGGGGCAGGGGGTATACGAAAAACTGTTTTTT. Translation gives CAISEGQGVYEKLFF.